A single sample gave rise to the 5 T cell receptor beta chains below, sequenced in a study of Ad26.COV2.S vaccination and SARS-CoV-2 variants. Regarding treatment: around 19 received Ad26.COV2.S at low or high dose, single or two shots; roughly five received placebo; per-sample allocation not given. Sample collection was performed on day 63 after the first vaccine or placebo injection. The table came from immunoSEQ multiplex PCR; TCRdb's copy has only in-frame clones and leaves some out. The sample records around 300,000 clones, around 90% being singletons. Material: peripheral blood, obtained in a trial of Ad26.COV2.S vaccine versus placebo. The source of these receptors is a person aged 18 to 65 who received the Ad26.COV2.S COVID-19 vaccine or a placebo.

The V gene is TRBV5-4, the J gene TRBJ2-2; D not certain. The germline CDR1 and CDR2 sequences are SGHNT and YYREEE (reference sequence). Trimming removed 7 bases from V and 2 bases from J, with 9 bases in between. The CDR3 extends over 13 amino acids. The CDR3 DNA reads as TGTGCCAGCTATCAGGACAACACCGGGGAGCTGTTTTTT. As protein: CASYQDNTGELFF.

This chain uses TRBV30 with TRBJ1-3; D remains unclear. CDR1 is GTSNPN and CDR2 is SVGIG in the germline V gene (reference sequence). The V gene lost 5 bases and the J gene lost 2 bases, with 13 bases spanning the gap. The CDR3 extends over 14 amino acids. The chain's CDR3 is CAWAPGLTGNTIYF. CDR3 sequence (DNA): TGTGCCTGGGCCCCGGGCCTAACTGGAAACACCATATATTTT.

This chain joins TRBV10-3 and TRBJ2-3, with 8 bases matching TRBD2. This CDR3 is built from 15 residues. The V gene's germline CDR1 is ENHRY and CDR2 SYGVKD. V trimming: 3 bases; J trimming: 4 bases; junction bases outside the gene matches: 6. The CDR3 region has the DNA TGTGCCATCAGTGACCCGGGGGGGGGAGCAGATACGCAGTATTTT. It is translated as CAISDPGGGADTQYF.

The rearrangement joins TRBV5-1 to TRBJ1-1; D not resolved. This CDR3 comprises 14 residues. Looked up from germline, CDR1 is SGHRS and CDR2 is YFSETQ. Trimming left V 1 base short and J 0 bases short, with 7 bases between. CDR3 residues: CASSLTTVNTEAFF. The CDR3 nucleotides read TGCGCCAGCAGCTTGACCACAGTGAACACTGAAGCTTTCTTT.

This CDR3 reads CASSRDRNTGELFF. DNA for the CDR3: TGTGCCAGCAGTCGGGACCGAAACACCGGGGAGCTGTTTTTT. V is TRBV6-4 and J is TRBJ2-2; the D gene could be TRBD1 or TRBD2 (5 bases each). In germline, CDR1 is MRHNA, CDR2 SNTAGT. The V gene lost 5 bases and the J gene lost 2 bases, with 9 bases spanning the gap. The CDR3 is 14 residues long.